This T cell receptor beta chain was identified in a study of blood T cell repertoires in COVID-19. Per the germline V gene, CDR1 is LNHDA and CDR2 is SQIVND (reference sequence). The CDR3 sequence is 15 residues long. Unmatched junction bases numbered 4, after V lost 3 bases and J lost 0 bases. Profiling relied on immunoSEQ multiplex PCR, and the TCRdb table lists in-frame clones only, not all of them. The sample holds about 330,000 clones, roughly 87% seen once. Material for sequencing was peripheral blood. The clonotype comes from a young man with COVID-19, enrolled during active disease. The V and J genes are TRBV19 and TRBJ2-7; 8 nucleotides match TRBD2. The CDR3 nucleotides are TGTGCCAGTAGTATGAGGCGGGGGGACTCCTACGAGCAGTACTTC. Translation: CASSMRRGDSYEQYF.